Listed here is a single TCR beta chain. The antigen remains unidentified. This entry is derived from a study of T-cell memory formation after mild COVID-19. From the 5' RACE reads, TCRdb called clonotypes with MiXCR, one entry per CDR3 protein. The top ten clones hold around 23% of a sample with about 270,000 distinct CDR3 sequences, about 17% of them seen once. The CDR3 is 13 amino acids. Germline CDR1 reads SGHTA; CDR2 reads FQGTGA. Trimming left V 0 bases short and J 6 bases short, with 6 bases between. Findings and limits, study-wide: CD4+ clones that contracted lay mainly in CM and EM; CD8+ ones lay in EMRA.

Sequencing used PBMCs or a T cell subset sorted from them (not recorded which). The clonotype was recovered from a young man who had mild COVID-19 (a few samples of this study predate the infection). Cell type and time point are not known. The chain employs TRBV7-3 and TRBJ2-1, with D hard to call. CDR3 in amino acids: CASSLTIVNEQFF. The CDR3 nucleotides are TGTGCCAGCAGCTTAACAATTGTCAATGAGCAGTTCTTC.